Shown below are 14 T cell receptor beta chains from a single sample sequenced in a study of blood T cells in healthy people across ages. A second about 6 to 12 cycle PCR used barcoded and J-beta primers. TCRdb recomputed calls from the 5' RACE reads with MiXCR, one row per CDR3 protein. The repertoire holds almost 1 million distinct CDR3 sequences, with 45% to 60% as singletons. Sequencing input: blood. The source of these receptors is an older woman in good health.

V is TRBV20-1 and J is TRBJ2-5; possible D gene TRBD1, 5 bases. The CDR3 spans 12 residues. With 4 bases removed from V and 0 bases from J, the gap between germline ends came to 6 bases. Germline CDR1 is DFQATT and CDR2 is SNEGSKA (reference sequence). For the CDR3, the DNA is TGCAGTGCTACAGGGAACCAAGAGACCCAGTACTTC. Its protein product is CSATGNQETQYF.

V gene TRBV12-3 or TRBV12-4 combines with J gene TRBJ1-1; no reliable D call. CDR3 length: 12 residues. Trimming stripped 5 bases from V and 10 bases from J, with 14 bases between. CDR3 sequence: CASSPEGIRAFF. The CDR3 nucleotides read TGTGCCAGCAGTCCCGAGGGAATACGAGCTTTCTTT.

The table lists this clonotype with a few counts. The chain employs TRBV20-1 and TRBJ2-7; a possible D gene is TRBD2 (6 bases). CDR1 and CDR2 (germline): DFQATT, SNEGSKA (reference sequence). The length of the CDR3 is 13 residues. V lost 8 bases and J 1 base, leaving 15 bases between the germline ends. The CDR3 sequence is CSPRGKWSYEQYF. The CDR3 region has the DNA TGCAGTCCCCGGGGGAAGTGGTCCTACGAGCAGTACTTC.

The genes are TRBV29-1 and TRBJ2-1; D tentatively reads TRBD1 or TRBD2 (5 bases each). This CDR3 is built from 14 residues. Trimming pared 6 bases from V and 4 bases from J, leaving 16 bases between. Germline CDR1 SQVTM, CDR2 ANQGSEA. CDR3 in DNA: TGCAGCGTGCTAGGGACCCTCCCTTACAATGAGCAGTTCTTC. This gives the protein CSVLGTLPYNEQFF.

This clonotype was counted between two and nine times. The J gene is TRBJ2-7, the V gene TRBV20-1, with 8 bases that match TRBD1. V shed 2 bases and J 4 bases; nucleotides not matched to a gene: 10. Per germline, CDR1 DFQATT and CDR2 SNEGSKA (reference sequence). The CDR3 runs 15 residues. This CDR3 reads CSARSRTGNWYEQYF. CDR3 nucleotides: TGCAGTGCTAGATCCCGGACAGGGAACTGGTACGAGCAGTACTTC.

This rearrangement joins TRBV7-2 to TRBJ2-2; D gene unclear. The CDR3 loop spans 13 amino acids. Looked up from germline, CDR1 is SGHTA and CDR2 is FQGNSA. Trimming took off 5 bases at V and 8 bases at J, with 12 bases between the two ends. The chain's CDR3 is CASSTNPAGELFF. Written as DNA, the CDR3 is TGTGCCAGCAGCACCAACCCGGCTGGGGAGCTGTTTTTT.

The chain is built from TRBV29-1 and TRBJ2-3, with a weak D call TRBD2 (5 bases). The V end lost 2 bases, the J end lost 3 bases, and 9 bases lay between the germline ends. This CDR3 is built from 13 residues. Germline CDR1 and CDR2: SQVTM and ANQGSEA. CDR3 loop: CSVEPSGTDTQYF. CDR3 sequence (DNA): TGCAGCGTTGAACCCTCGGGGACAGATACGCAGTATTTT.

This chain joins TRBV2 and TRBJ1-4, with 7 bases fitting TRBD1. There are 14 residues in the CDR3. V dropped 1 base and J dropped 7; count of bases not matched to a gene: 3. The germline V gene encodes CDR1 SNHLY and CDR2 FYNNEI. The CDR3 reads CASSEDRGSEKLFF. CDR3 nucleotide sequence: TGTGCCAGCAGTGAAGACAGGGGAAGTGAAAAACTGTTTTTT.

V gene TRBV29-1 combines with J gene TRBJ2-1; TRBD2 aligns across 7 bases. Germline V gives CDR1 SQVTM, CDR2 ANQGSEA. With 3 bases clipped from V and 10 bases from J, the junction kept 12 bases outside the gene matches. This CDR3 has 14 residues. Here the CDR3 DNA reads TGCAGCGTTGAGAAGGGAGGGCCCAGACTCGAGCAGTTCTTC. This sequence encodes CSVEKGGPRLEQFF.

The genes are TRBV20-1 and TRBJ2-7, with D perhaps matching TRBD2 (5 bases). The end of the DNA aligns better with TRBJ2-5, so the J call may be wrong. The CDR3 covers 11 residues. Germline V gives CDR1 DFQATT, CDR2 SNEGSKA (reference sequence). This CDR3 reads CSARHGGTQYF. In DNA form, the CDR3 reads TGCAGTGCTAGACATGGAGGGACCCAGTACTTC.

The rearrangement links TRBV5-5 to TRBJ2-5; weak D call: TRBD1 (6 bases). Trimming removed 0 bases at V and 5 bases at J, with 14 bases between. The germline V gene encodes CDR1 SGHKS and CDR2 YYEKEE (reference sequence). The CDR3 consists of 15 residues. In nucleotides, the CDR3 is TGTGCCAGCAGCTTGGATCTGGGGGCGATGGAGACCCAGTACTTC. It specifies CASSLDLGAMETQYF.

This clonotype was seen only a few times. The chain links TRBV6-5 to TRBJ2-7; D unclear. Germline CDR1 MNHEY, CDR2 SVGAGI. Between the trimmed V and J ends, which lost 5 bases and 3 bases, there was a span of 11 bases. The CDR3 has 13 residues. CDR3 loop: CASSRIADYEQYF. The CDR3 nucleotides read TGTGCCAGCAGTCGGATAGCAGACTACGAGCAGTACTTC.

This clonotype was detected a few times. CDR3 residues: CASSLGLAGGMSDTQYF. The CDR3 DNA reads TGTGCCAGCAGCTTAGGACTAGCGGGAGGGATGTCAGATACGCAGTATTTT. This sequence joins TRBV7-6 and TRBJ2-3; 14 positions agree with TRBD2. The CDR3 consists of 17 residues. Per the germline V gene, CDR1 is SGHVS and CDR2 is FNYEAQ. J was trimmed by 4 bases and V by 1 base; bases with no gene match: 4. The complete variable domain, with remaining parts taken from reference TRBV7-6 and TRBJ2-3, reads GAGVSQSPRYKVTKRGQDVALRCDPISGHVSLYWYRQALGQGPEFLTYFNYEAQQDKSGLPNDRFSAERPEGSISTLTIQRTEQRDSAMYRCASSLGLAGGMSDTQYFGPGTRLTVL.

This clonotype was counted between two and nine times. V gene TRBV5-6 combines with J gene TRBJ2-1; 7 bases are a match to TRBD1. Germline V gene lookup returns CDR1 SGHDT and CDR2 YYEEEE. This CDR3 has 14 amino acids. Unmatched junction bases numbered 10, after V lost 7 bases and J lost 6 bases. The CDR3 coding sequence is TGTGCCAGCGGAGAGACAGGGCGAACCAATGAGCAGTTCTTC. It codes for CASGETGRTNEQFF. The variable domain in full, completed from reference TRBV5-6 and TRBJ2-1, reads DAGVTQSPTHLIKTRGQQVTLRCSPKSGHDTVSWYQQALGQGPQFIFQYYEEEERQRGNFPDRFSGHQFPNYSSELNVNALLLGDSALYLCASGETGRTNEQFFGPGTRLTVL.